The 8 T cell receptor beta chains listed next were all sequenced from one sample in a study of T cells in narcolepsy. Sequenced by immunoSEQ multiplex PCR; TCRdb stores in-frame clones only, minus some. The sample holds some 8,000 clones, roughly 57% seen once. The specimen was CD45RA- memory CD8+ T cells from PBMCs. Receptors were obtained from a human donor with narcolepsy.

This clone occurred a few times. This chain joins TRBV7-7 and TRBJ2-7; D is possibly TRBD1 (6 bases). V lost 11 bases and J lost 2, with 16 bases in between. This CDR3 has 13 residues. Germline V gene lookup returns CDR1 SSHAT and CDR2 FNYEAQ (reference sequence). CDR3 in amino acids: CAHWTAPAYEQYF. CDR3 in DNA: TGTGCCCACTGGACAGCCCCAGCCTACGAGCAGTACTTC.

The V call is TRBV9, the J call TRBJ2-7, with 9 nucleotides matching TRBD1. CDR1 and CDR2 from the germline V gene are SGDLS and YYNGEE. V lost 3 bases and J lost 12; bases outside the gene matches: 10. CDR3 length: 13 amino acids. The CDR3 region is CASSGSDGDRVYF. CDR3 nucleotide sequence: TGTGCCAGCAGCGGATCGGATGGGGACAGGGTGTACTTC.

For this clone: The sample has other DNA sequences that encode this CDR3 too. The J gene is TRBJ1-2, the V gene TRBV4-3, with D perhaps TRBD1 (5 bases). Germline CDR1 reads LGHNA; CDR2 reads YSLEER. Trimming removed 0 bases at V and 2 bases at J, with 7 bases between. The CDR3 is 14 residues long. In DNA, the CDR3 is TGCGCCAGCAGCCAAGATCGGGGGAACTATGGCTACACCTTC. Protein product: CASSQDRGNYGYTF.

The chain combines TRBV5-6 with TRBJ2-7; 7 positions agree with TRBD2. Trimming took 2 bases from V and 4 from J; bases not matched to a gene: 3. This CDR3 has 13 amino acids. Germline-derived CDR1 and CDR2 are SGHDT and YYEEEE. DNA of the CDR3: TGTGCCAGCAGCTTTGCTAGCGGTTACGAGCAGTACTTC. It yields the protein CASSFASGYEQYF.

The rearrangement uses TRBV6-6 and TRBJ1-2; D not certain. The CDR3 is made up of 13 amino acids. The germline gives CDR1 MNHNY, CDR2 SVGAGI (reference sequence). V lost 4 bases to trimming and J lost 1 base, with 7 bases between them. CDR3 sequence reads: CASSSSDNYGYTF. The CDR3 DNA follows: TGTGCCAGCAGTTCCTCAGATAACTATGGCTACACCTTC.

The chain combines TRBV5-4 with TRBJ2-7, with 7 bases lining up with TRBD1. V lost 0 bases to trimming and J lost 3 bases; unmatched junction nucleotides: 3. Germline V lookup: CDR1 SGHNT, CDR2 YYREEE (reference sequence). The CDR3 sequence is 14 residues long. The CDR3 is CASSLETGSYEQYF. The DNA for the CDR3 is TGTGCCAGCAGCTTGGAGACAGGGAGCTACGAGCAGTACTTC. The full variable domain, rest sourced from reference TRBV5-4 and TRBJ2-7, is ETGVTQSPTHLIKTRGQQVTLRCSSQSGHNTVSWYQQALGQGPQFIFQYYREEENGRGNFPPRFSGLQFPNYSSELNVNALELDDSALYLCASSLETGSYEQYFGPGTRLTVT.

V usage is TRBV30 and J usage is TRBJ1-2; D unresolved. The CDR3 length is 15 residues. The germline gives CDR1 GTSNPN, CDR2 SVGIG (reference sequence). The V gene lost 1 base and the J gene lost 3 bases, with 15 bases spanning the gap. This CDR3 reads CAWSARPVSYYGYTF. The DNA for the CDR3 is TGTGCCTGGAGTGCTCGTCCGGTTTCTTACTATGGCTACACCTTC.

V usage is TRBV4-1 and J usage is TRBJ2-7, with 7 bases lining up with TRBD1. Looked up from germline, CDR1 is MGHRA and CDR2 is YSYEKL. This CDR3 has 16 amino acids. Trimming at V came to 0 bases and at J to 4 bases, leaving 9 bases not matched to a gene. The CDR3 loop reads CASSQESGDRAYEQYF. CDR3 coding DNA: TGCGCCAGCAGCCAAGAGTCTGGAGACAGGGCGTACGAGCAGTACTTC.